The text below deals with one TCR beta chain. Its target is not known. This sample was included in a study of cytotoxic CD8 clonotypes in ibrutinib-treated CLL. Study overall: Patients gave response samples after a median about 12 months of treatment, range 6 to 36. Findings and limits, study-wide: Patients showed higher baseline clonality than age-matched healthy donors, and it tracked circulating CD8+ T-cell counts. Higher clonality was seen at ibrutinib response and a return toward baseline at progression. The clonality rise at ibrutinib response reflected private clonotype expansion.

This CDR3 has 17 residues. V was shortened by 3 bases and J by 1 base, with 18 bases between the two germline ends. Germline lookup yields CDR1 MNHNS and CDR2 SASEGT. TCRdb keeps only in-frame clones here, not all; method: immunoSEQ multiplex PCR. Of 200,000 or so clones in the sample, 70% to 75% are singletons; the top ten hold 5.5% to 7%. The rearrangement links TRBV6-1 to TRBJ1-1, with D perhaps TRBD1 (5 bases). The source is a human donor with chronic lymphocytic leukemia. The specimen was PBMCs, collected after 12 months of ibrutinib treatment. The CDR3 protein is CASSDNLGAGKNTEAFF. The CDR3 DNA follows: TGTGCCAGCAGTGACAACCTCGGGGCAGGGAAGAACACTGAAGCTTTCTTT.